The sequence of this T cell receptor beta chain was determined in a study of response to subunit inactivated influenza vaccine (dated by TCRdb to between 2018 and 2020). Regarding the research as a whole: To follow how T cells responded to a trivalent subunit inactivated influenza vaccine, the researchers relied on deep quantitative profiling of the T cell receptor repertoire. Study-level results and caveats: According to the authors, only a limited number of new T cells may be recruited by each seasonal influenza vaccination.

Of note for this clonotype: Its antigen remains unidentified. No qualities accompany the bases; no much larger clone lies one base away.

This specimen's time point label, interpreted: 45 days after influenza vaccine administration. Receptors were amplified or captured by RT-PCR. TCRdb lists the instrument as Illumina HiSeq 2500. In TCRdb, the public reads were trimmed at Q25 with fastp and aligned with MiXCR, with productive beta chains retained. Each CDR3 protein appears once, grouped with its most common genes and DNA. Here the sample has approximately 530,000 distinct CDR3 sequences; 10% to 15% occur a single time. The ten largest clones capture about an eighth of the sample. This clonotype was obtained from a man aged 45-60 years who received an inactivated influenza vaccine. Donor details come from another sample of the same person, matched by shared clones. The sample consisted of PBMCs from blood, taken more than 35 days after vaccination.

Read as DNA, the sequence is TGCAGTGCTAGAGATCTAGACAGGGGTAATGAGCAGTTCTTC. Its protein product is CSARDLDRGNEQFF. This chain joins TRBV20-1 to TRBJ2-1; 8 central bases correspond to TRBD1. Trimming leaves V shorter by 0 bases and J shorter by 7 bases, with the junction holding 5 bases beyond the gene matches. Taken from cysteine to phenylalanine, the CDR3 has 14 residues. Just CDR3 DNA is preserved here, 42 bases in frame from base 1. CDR1 and CDR2, per the germline V gene (reference sequence), are DFQATT and SNEGSKA.